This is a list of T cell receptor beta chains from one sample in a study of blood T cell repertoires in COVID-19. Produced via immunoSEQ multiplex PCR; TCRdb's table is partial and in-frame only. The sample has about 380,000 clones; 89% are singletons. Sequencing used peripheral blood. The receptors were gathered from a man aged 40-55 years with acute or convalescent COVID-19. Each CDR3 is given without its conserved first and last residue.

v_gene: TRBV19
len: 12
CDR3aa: ASRSGGPSNEQY

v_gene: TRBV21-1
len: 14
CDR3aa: ANPESTKHSYNEQF

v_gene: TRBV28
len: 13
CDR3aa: ASSLYGGWGSPLH

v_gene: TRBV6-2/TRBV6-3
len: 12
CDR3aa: ASSYGGGGQPQH

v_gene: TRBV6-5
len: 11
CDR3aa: ASSYSLGGSRY

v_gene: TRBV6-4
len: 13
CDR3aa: ASSATSGHNSPLH

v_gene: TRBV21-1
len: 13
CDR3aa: ASSPTGLYNSPLH

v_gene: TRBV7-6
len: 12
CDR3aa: ASSLWGEYNEQF

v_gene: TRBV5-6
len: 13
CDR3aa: ASSPGRGWRDGYT

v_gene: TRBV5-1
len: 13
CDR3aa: ASSTRTGRVAEAF

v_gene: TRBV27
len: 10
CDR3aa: ASRQGTSGYT

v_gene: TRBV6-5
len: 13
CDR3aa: ASRGTRRNTGELF

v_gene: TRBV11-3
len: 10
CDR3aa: ASSFSNQPQH

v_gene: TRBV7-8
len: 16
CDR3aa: ASSLYPGLARDQETQY

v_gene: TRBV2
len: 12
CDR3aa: ASSPDRGDSPLH

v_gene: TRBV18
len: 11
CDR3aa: ASSPSGYTEAF

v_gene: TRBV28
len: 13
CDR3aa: ASSLYGTSNTEAF

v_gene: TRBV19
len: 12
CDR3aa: ASSIEGAVDEQY

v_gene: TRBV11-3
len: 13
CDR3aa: ASSLGGHKTGELF

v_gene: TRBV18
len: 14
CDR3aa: ASSPTGKGYNEKLF

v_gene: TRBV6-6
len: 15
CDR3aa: ASSRSYRASRTEKLF

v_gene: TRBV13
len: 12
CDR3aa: ASSSSSGIYEQY

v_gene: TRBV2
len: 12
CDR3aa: ASSEEQGFVGYT

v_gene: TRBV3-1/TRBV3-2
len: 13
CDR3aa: ASSPIPYTGNEQF

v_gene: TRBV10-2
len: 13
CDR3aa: ASSGTSFPIYEQY

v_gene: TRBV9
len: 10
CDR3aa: ASRSGANVLT

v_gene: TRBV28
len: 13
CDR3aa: ASTPLTGDPYEQY

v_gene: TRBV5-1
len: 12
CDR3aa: ASSSGGTGYEQY

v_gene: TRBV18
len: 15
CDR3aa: ASSPTLGQPFTDTQY